This entry is about one TCR beta chain. This entry is derived from a study of shared T cell receptors in the human thymus. CDR3 length equals 15 residues. Produced via immunoSEQ multiplex PCR; TCRdb's table is partial and in-frame only. The sample carries some 760,000 clones, approximately 83% recorded once. These records were also assigned to another study, of human thymus T cells. As that report states: Samples came from healthy Finnish infants during open corrective cardiac surgery. Surgeons resected thymus tissue during corrective heart surgery.

The V and J genes are TRBV12-2 and TRBJ2-7; the D call of TRBD2 is as the table states it, not checked on the DNA. TRBV12-2 is tagged as a pseudogene. Sequencing was done on a sample of thymocytes. This TCR was sampled from a girl under three years old with a congenital heart defect. CDR3 loop: CASRLAPRGIYEQYF. As DNA, the CDR3 is TGTGCAAGTCGCTTAGCGCCTCGAGGTATCTACGAGCAGTACTTC.